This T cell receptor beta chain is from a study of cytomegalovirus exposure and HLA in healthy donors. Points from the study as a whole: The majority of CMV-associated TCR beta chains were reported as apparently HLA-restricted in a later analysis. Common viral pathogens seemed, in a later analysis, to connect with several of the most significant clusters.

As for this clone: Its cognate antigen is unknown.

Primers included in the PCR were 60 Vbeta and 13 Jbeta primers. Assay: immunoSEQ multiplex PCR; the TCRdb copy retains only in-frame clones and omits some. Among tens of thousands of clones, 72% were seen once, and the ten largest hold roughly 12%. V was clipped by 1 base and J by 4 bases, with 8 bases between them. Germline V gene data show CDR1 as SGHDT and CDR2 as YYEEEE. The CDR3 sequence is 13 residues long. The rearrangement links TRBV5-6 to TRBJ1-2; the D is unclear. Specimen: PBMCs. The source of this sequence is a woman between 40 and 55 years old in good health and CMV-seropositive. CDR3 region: CASSLQQSYGYTF. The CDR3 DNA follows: TGTGCCAGCAGCTTGCAACAGTCCTATGGCTACACCTTC.